This T cell receptor beta chain was sequenced during a study of blood T cell repertoires in COVID-19. Study-level background: From T cells, B-cell-depleted T cells, or PBMCs came the material, which was cDNA or gDNA.

The CDR3 sequence is 16 residues long. Looked up from germline, CDR1 is PRHDT and CDR2 is FYEKMQ (reference sequence). Trimming cost V 5 bases and J 0 bases, with 15 bases left between them. Libraries were prepared by immunoSEQ multiplex PCR; TCRdb keeps only in-frame clonotypes and omits some of them. The table lists a few hundred thousand clones, around 87% of them singletons. The TCR comes from a man between 25 and 39 years old who had recovered from COVID-19. The sample consisted of PBMCs or T cells enriched from blood (not recorded which). V usage is TRBV13 and J usage is TRBJ2-3; D not certain. The CDR3 region has the DNA TGTGCCAGCAGCCCCACCCGTCCGCGTAGCACAGATACGCAGTATTTT. Its protein product is CASSPTRPRSTDTQYF. Together with reference TRBV13 and TRBJ2-3, the CDR3 gives the full variable domain: AAGVIQSPRHLIKEKRETATLKCYPIPRHDTVYWYQQGPGQDPQFLISFYEKMQSDKGSIPDRFSAQQFSDYHSELNMSSLELGDSALYFCASSPTRPRSTDTQYFGPGTRLTVL.